This T cell receptor beta chain was sequenced during a study of molecular identifiers for immune sequencing clone quantification. Broader study findings: Spiked Jurkat TCR RNA equal to one cell could reportedly be picked out among approximately 980,000 naive cells. Among effectors, clones above 20 RNA copies held over 98% of molecules; among naive cells, under 1%.

Making the bulk TCR libraries relied on previously described methods and listed TCR primers. TCRdb itself ran the PCR reads through MiXCR, one entry per CDR3 protein. The sample yields about 320,000 distinct CDR3 sequences, about a quarter seen once. Worth noting for this clonotype: The target antigen is unknown.

This CDR3 is built from 15 residues. Looked up from germline, CDR1 is DFQATT and CDR2 is SNEGSKA (reference sequence). Trimming shortened V by 6 bases and J by 0 bases, and 15 bases separated the two germline ends. J is TRBJ2-1 and V is TRBV20-1, with D possibly being TRBD2 (5 bases). This TCR was sampled from a human donor in good health. Some libraries in this study had Jurkat cell RNA spiked in. Specimen: naive CD8+ T cells from blood, with Jurkat cell RNA spiked in. Specified subset: FACS-sorted CD8+CD4-CCR7+CD45RA+ naive T cells. CDR3 DNA: TGCAGTGCCCATAGGACTTCAAGCTCCTACAATGAGCAGTTCTTC. This translates into CSAHRTSSSYNEQFF.